The rows below give T cell receptor beta chains drawn from one sample of a study of T cells in Graves' hyperthyroidism and ophthalmopathy. TCRdb recomputed calls from the multiplex PCR reads with MiXCR, one row per CDR3 protein. The sample shows approximately 400,000 distinct CDR3 sequences, over 11% of them seen only once. What was sequenced was blood. The receptors come from a woman aged 55-75 years with Graves' hyperthyroidism. Each CDR3 is given with its conserved first and last residue. Each record gives: clone size, V gene, D gene, J gene, CDR3 length, CDR3 protein, CDR3 DNA. A D gene is named only where the DNA matches it firmly. Clone size appears in some rows only: once, few, many, or a class for an expanded clone.

clone size: many; V gene: TRBV28; D gene: TRBD2; J gene: TRBJ2-1; CDR3 length: 18; CDR3 protein: CASSSPLLLAGGGNEQFF; CDR3 DNA: TGTGCCAGCAGCTCGCCCCTCCTTCTGGCGGGAGGGGGCAATGAGCAGTTCTTC
clone size: many; V gene: TRBV5-1; D gene: NA; J gene: TRBJ2-5; CDR3 length: 15; CDR3 protein: CASSLRLDLSETQYF; CDR3 DNA: TGCGCCAGCAGCTTGAGACTAGACTTGTCAGAGACCCAGTACTTC
clone size: NA; V gene: TRBV25-1; D gene: TRBD2; J gene: TRBJ2-5; CDR3 length: 15; CDR3 protein: CASSENGLAEETQYF; CDR3 DNA: TGTGCCAGCAGTGAAAACGGACTAGCGGAAGAGACCCAGTACTTC
clone size: few; V gene: TRBV29-1; D gene: TRBD2; J gene: TRBJ2-5; CDR3 length: 15; CDR3 protein: CSVKGLAGALETQYF; CDR3 DNA: TGCAGCGTAAAAGGCCTAGCGGGAGCTCTGGAGACCCAGTACTTC
clone size: many; V gene: TRBV10-3; D gene: TRBD2; J gene: TRBJ2-3; CDR3 length: 16; CDR3 protein: CAITPSPSGGYHTQYF; CDR3 DNA: TGTGCCATCACCCCAAGCCCTAGCGGGGGGTACCATACGCAGTATTTT
clone size: many; V gene: TRBV11-3; D gene: NA; J gene: TRBJ2-7; CDR3 length: 15; CDR3 protein: CASSFYPRQNYEQYF; CDR3 DNA: TGTGCCAGCAGCTTCTATCCGAGACAGAACTACGAGCAGTACTTC
clone size: few; V gene: TRBV27; D gene: NA; J gene: TRBJ1-2; CDR3 length: 15; CDR3 protein: CASSLRGRANYGYTF; CDR3 DNA: TGTGCCAGCAGTCTGCGAGGGAGGGCCAACTATGGCTACACCTTC
clone size: many; V gene: TRBV27; D gene: TRBD2; J gene: TRBJ2-3; CDR3 length: 16; CDR3 protein: CASSLGTSGREDTQYF; CDR3 DNA: TGTGCCAGCAGTCTCGGGACTAGCGGGAGGGAGGATACGCAGTATTTT
clone size: many; V gene: TRBV12-3/TRBV12-4; D gene: NA; J gene: TRBJ2-3; CDR3 length: 14; CDR3 protein: CASSRVLNTDTQYF; CDR3 DNA: TGTGCCAGCTCCCGGGTCTTGAACACAGATACGCAGTATTTT
clone size: NA; V gene: TRBV20-1; D gene: NA; J gene: TRBJ2-1; CDR3 length: 11; CDR3 protein: CSASLHNEQFF; CDR3 DNA: TGCAGTGCTAGTCTCCACAATGAGCAGTTCTTC
clone size: many; V gene: TRBV27; D gene: TRBD1; J gene: TRBJ2-1; CDR3 length: 15; CDR3 protein: CASSLDRVVYNEQFF; CDR3 DNA: TGTGCCAGCAGTTTAGACAGGGTGGTTTACAATGAGCAGTTCTTC
clone size: many; V gene: TRBV20-1; D gene: NA; J gene: TRBJ1-3; CDR3 length: 17; CDR3 protein: CSARDGLKGWSGNTIYF; CDR3 DNA: TGCAGTGCTAGAGATGGGCTTAAGGGGTGGTCTGGAAACACCATATATTTT
clone size: few; V gene: TRBV11-1; D gene: TRBD1; J gene: TRBJ2-1; CDR3 length: 14; CDR3 protein: CASSPDRGSYEQFF; CDR3 DNA: TGTGCCAGCAGCCCGGACAGGGGAAGCTACGAGCAGTTCTTC
clone size: many; V gene: TRBV3-1; D gene: TRBD1; J gene: TRBJ1-6; CDR3 length: 16; CDR3 protein: CASSQDGTGGRSPLHF; CDR3 DNA: TGTGCCAGCAGCCAAGATGGGACAGGGGGCCGGTCACCCCTCCACTTT
clone size: few; V gene: TRBV6-2/TRBV6-3; D gene: TRBD1; J gene: TRBJ1-5; CDR3 length: 15; CDR3 protein: CASSPRQGPWQPQHF; CDR3 DNA: TGTGCCAGCAGTCCCCGACAGGGTCCGTGGCAGCCCCAGCATTTT
clone size: many; V gene: TRBV27; D gene: NA; J gene: TRBJ2-7; CDR3 length: 15; CDR3 protein: CASRAPGSGTYEQYF; CDR3 DNA: TGTGCCAGCAGGGCCCCCGGATCAGGAACCTACGAGCAGTACTTC
clone size: NA; V gene: TRBV11-2; D gene: NA; J gene: TRBJ1-5; CDR3 length: 15; CDR3 protein: CASATGSRSNQPQHF; CDR3 DNA: TGTGCCAGCGCCACCGGGTCCCGTAGCAATCAGCCCCAGCATTTT
clone size: many; V gene: TRBV12-3/TRBV12-4; D gene: TRBD2; J gene: TRBJ2-7; CDR3 length: 15; CDR3 protein: CASRSTSGGAYEQYF; CDR3 DNA: TGTGCCAGCAGGTCTACTAGCGGAGGGGCCTACGAGCAGTACTTC
clone size: many; V gene: TRBV3-1; D gene: NA; J gene: TRBJ2-7; CDR3 length: 13; CDR3 protein: CASSQSARYEQYF; CDR3 DNA: TGTGCCAGCAGCCAATCCGCGAGATACGAGCAGTACTTC
clone size: NA; V gene: TRBV29-1; D gene: TRBD2; J gene: TRBJ2-7; CDR3 length: 14; CDR3 protein: CSDELAGGAYEQYF; CDR3 DNA: TGCAGCGACGAACTAGCGGGAGGGGCCTACGAGCAGTACTTC
clone size: NA; V gene: TRBV5-1; D gene: NA; J gene: TRBJ2-3; CDR3 length: 15; CDR3 protein: CASSLAGNGADTQYF; CDR3 DNA: TGCGCCAGCAGCTTGGCCGGGAATGGGGCAGATACGCAGTATTTT
clone size: many; V gene: TRBV28; D gene: NA; J gene: TRBJ2-5; CDR3 length: 13; CDR3 protein: CASRTDGQETQYF; CDR3 DNA: TGTGCCAGCAGAACTGACGGACAAGAGACCCAGTACTTC
clone size: many; V gene: TRBV19; D gene: TRBD1; J gene: TRBJ1-2; CDR3 length: 14; CDR3 protein: CASSPRTGDYGYTF; CDR3 DNA: TGTGCCAGTAGTCCCCGGACAGGGGACTATGGCTACACCTTC
clone size: NA; V gene: TRBV3-1; D gene: NA; J gene: TRBJ1-6; CDR3 length: 14; CDR3 protein: CASSQGAVGSPLHF; CDR3 DNA: TGTGCCAGCAGCCAAGGTGCGGTTGGTTCACCCCTCCACTTT
clone size: many; V gene: TRBV20-1; D gene: TRBD2; J gene: TRBJ2-7; CDR3 length: 14; CDR3 protein: CSAPQGGRAYEQYF; CDR3 DNA: TGCAGTGCTCCACAGGGCGGGAGGGCCTACGAGCAGTACTTC
clone size: NA; V gene: TRBV4-1; D gene: NA; J gene: TRBJ2-7; CDR3 length: 15; CDR3 protein: CASSQGRDRLGEQYF; CDR3 DNA: TGCGCCAGCAGCCAAGGGAGGGATCGCCTGGGGGAGCAGTACTTC
clone size: few; V gene: TRBV24-1; D gene: TRBD2; J gene: TRBJ2-4; CDR3 length: 17; CDR3 protein: CATSDTGTSGVQNIQYF; CDR3 DNA: TGTGCCACCAGTGACACCGGGACTAGCGGAGTCCAAAACATTCAGTACTTC
clone size: many; V gene: TRBV6-5; D gene: NA; J gene: TRBJ2-7; CDR3 length: 14; CDR3 protein: CASSYSTSVNEQYF; CDR3 DNA: TGTGCCAGCAGTTACTCGACATCTGTGAACGAGCAGTACTTC
clone size: many; V gene: TRBV28; D gene: NA; J gene: TRBJ2-5; CDR3 length: 14; CDR3 protein: CASSPSGREETQYF; CDR3 DNA: TGTGCCAGCAGCCCCTCGGGCAGGGAAGAGACCCAGTACTTC
clone size: many; V gene: TRBV3-1; D gene: NA; J gene: TRBJ2-3; CDR3 length: 13; CDR3 protein: CASSRPGADTQYF; CDR3 DNA: TGTGCCAGCAGCCGGCCAGGGGCCGATACGCAGTATTTT
clone size: many; V gene: TRBV14; D gene: NA; J gene: TRBJ1-1; CDR3 length: 13; CDR3 protein: CASSQGWNTEAFF; CDR3 DNA: TGTGCCAGCAGCCAAGGTTGGAACACTGAAGCTTTCTTT
clone size: many; V gene: TRBV2; D gene: NA; J gene: TRBJ2-3; CDR3 length: 14; CDR3 protein: CASSQGNSRDTQYF; CDR3 DNA: TGTGCCAGCAGCCAAGGGAACTCGAGGGATACGCAGTATTTT
clone size: NA; V gene: TRBV12-3/TRBV12-4; D gene: NA; J gene: TRBJ2-2; CDR3 length: 12; CDR3 protein: CASSQYSGELFF; CDR3 DNA: TGTGCCAGCAGTCAGTATTCCGGGGAGCTGTTTTTT
clone size: once; V gene: TRBV6-1; D gene: NA; J gene: TRBJ2-7; CDR3 length: 13; CDR3 protein: CAGSRASPYEQYF; CDR3 DNA: TGTGCCGGTAGCAGGGCGAGCCCCTACGAGCAGTACTTC
clone size: few; V gene: TRBV11-2; D gene: TRBD2; J gene: TRBJ2-1; CDR3 length: 17; CDR3 protein: CASSSLIRLAGQNEQFF; CDR3 DNA: TGTGCCAGCAGCTCCCTTATTAGGCTAGCGGGACAAAATGAGCAGTTCTTC
clone size: many; V gene: TRBV20-1; D gene: NA; J gene: TRBJ2-5; CDR3 length: 14; CDR3 protein: CSARGGATGETQYF; CDR3 DNA: TGCAGTGCACGTGGGGGGGCCACGGGAGAGACCCAGTACTTC
clone size: NA; V gene: TRBV10-3; D gene: TRBD2; J gene: TRBJ2-1; CDR3 length: 14; CDR3 protein: CAISPSGSDNEQFF; CDR3 DNA: TGTGCCATCAGCCCTAGCGGGTCAGACAATGAGCAGTTCTTC
clone size: NA; V gene: TRBV7-7; D gene: TRBD2; J gene: TRBJ2-5; CDR3 length: 19; CDR3 protein: CASSLGTSGRGLRQETQYF; CDR3 DNA: TGTGCTAGCAGCTTAGGGACTAGCGGGCGGGGTCTTCGTCAAGAGACCCAGTACTTC
clone size: many; V gene: TRBV5-4; D gene: TRBD2; J gene: TRBJ2-1; CDR3 length: 13; CDR3 protein: CAGAREGLGEQFF; CDR3 DNA: TGTGCCGGTGCGAGGGAGGGCCTCGGTGAGCAGTTCTTC
clone size: NA; V gene: TRBV7-9; D gene: TRBD1; J gene: TRBJ2-2; CDR3 length: 15; CDR3 protein: CASSLATGATGELFF; CDR3 DNA: TGTGCCAGCAGCTTAGCGACAGGGGCCACCGGGGAGCTGTTTTTT
clone size: few; V gene: TRBV6-5; D gene: NA; J gene: TRBJ1-2; CDR3 length: 14; CDR3 protein: CASSYSDSSWGYTF; CDR3 DNA: TGTGCCAGCAGTTACTCGGACAGCTCCTGGGGCTACACCTTC
clone size: NA; V gene: TRBV18; D gene: TRBD1; J gene: TRBJ2-4; CDR3 length: 15; CDR3 protein: CASSPLRDRDNIQYF; CDR3 DNA: TGTGCCAGCTCACCTCTCCGGGACAGGGACAACATTCAGTACTTC
clone size: few; V gene: TRBV27; D gene: NA; J gene: TRBJ2-1; CDR3 length: 11; CDR3 protein: CASSFLTRQFF; CDR3 DNA: TGTGCCAGCAGTTTCCTCACCCGGCAGTTCTTC
clone size: many; V gene: TRBV20-1; D gene: NA; J gene: TRBJ1-2; CDR3 length: 12; CDR3 protein: CSAVRGSYGYTF; CDR3 DNA: TGCAGTGCTGTCCGCGGGTCTTATGGCTACACCTTC
clone size: many; V gene: TRBV5-1; D gene: TRBD2; J gene: TRBJ2-1; CDR3 length: 15; CDR3 protein: CASSETSGRRYEQFF; CDR3 DNA: TGCGCCAGCAGCGAGACTAGCGGGAGAAGGTATGAGCAGTTCTTC
clone size: many; V gene: TRBV7-8; D gene: TRBD2; J gene: TRBJ2-1; CDR3 length: 20; CDR3 protein: CASSLVPGTSGRAYYNEQFF; CDR3 DNA: TGTGCCAGCAGCTTAGTCCCCGGGACTAGCGGGAGGGCATACTACAATGAGCAGTTCTTC
clone size: NA; V gene: TRBV7-2; D gene: TRBD2; J gene: TRBJ2-7; CDR3 length: 14; CDR3 protein: CASGLVAGTYEQYF; CDR3 DNA: TGTGCCAGCGGCTTAGTAGCGGGAACTTACGAGCAGTACTTC
clone size: many; V gene: TRBV5-1; D gene: NA; J gene: TRBJ1-2; CDR3 length: 16; CDR3 protein: CASSLAPTPGSYGYTF; CDR3 DNA: TGCGCCAGCAGCTTGGCGCCCACGCCCGGGAGCTATGGCTACACCTTC
clone size: few; V gene: TRBV2; D gene: TRBD2; J gene: TRBJ2-7; CDR3 length: 15; CDR3 protein: CASSVGASGSYEQYF; CDR3 DNA: TGTGCCAGCAGTGTAGGGGCTAGCGGGAGCTACGAGCAGTACTTC
clone size: NA; V gene: TRBV19; D gene: TRBD1; J gene: TRBJ2-5; CDR3 length: 13; CDR3 protein: CASSTRGRETQYF; CDR3 DNA: TGTGCCAGTAGTACGAGGGGGCGAGAGACCCAGTACTTC
clone size: many; V gene: TRBV18; D gene: TRBD1; J gene: TRBJ2-7; CDR3 length: 14; CDR3 protein: CASSRRTGAYEQYF; CDR3 DNA: TGTGCCAGCTCACGGCGGACAGGGGCCTACGAGCAGTACTTC
clone size: NA; V gene: TRBV5-1; D gene: NA; J gene: TRBJ2-7; CDR3 length: 13; CDR3 protein: CASSLDWSYEQYF; CDR3 DNA: TGCGCCAGCAGCTTGGATTGGTCCTACGAGCAGTACTTC
clone size: many; V gene: TRBV6-1; D gene: TRBD2; J gene: TRBJ2-3; CDR3 length: 15; CDR3 protein: CASRQPGLATDTQYF; CDR3 DNA: TGTGCCAGCAGGCAGCCGGGACTAGCGACGGATACGCAGTATTTT
clone size: NA; V gene: TRBV20-1; D gene: TRBD2; J gene: TRBJ2-5; CDR3 length: 15; CDR3 protein: CSASVAGGPGETQYF; CDR3 DNA: TGCAGTGCTAGCGTAGCGGGAGGGCCCGGGGAGACCCAGTACTTC
clone size: NA; V gene: TRBV20-1; D gene: TRBD2; J gene: TRBJ2-2; CDR3 length: 17; CDR3 protein: CSARTILAGANTGELFF; CDR3 DNA: TGCAGTGCTAGGACGATCTTAGCGGGAGCTAACACCGGGGAGCTGTTTTTT